This TCR beta chain was captured by sequencing in a study of early stage breast cancer tumors. In this sample, this clone turned up a few times. This CDR3 has 15 amino acids. Trimming removed 3 bases from V and 3 bases from J; junction bases left unmatched: 9. Per the germline V gene, CDR1 is SGHDT and CDR2 is YYEEEE. Profiled with immunoSEQ multiplex PCR; TCRdb holds only in-frame clones, not every one. The table has 50,000 to 65,000 clones, 85% to 95% seen once. The gene calls are TRBV5-6 and TRBJ2-7; 7 bases agree with TRBD1. The TCR was taken from a person aged 70 to 80 with breast cancer. The sequenced sample was blood. The CDR3 DNA sequence: TGTGCCAGCAGCTACCAGGGGCCAGGGGGCTACGAGCAGTACTTC. Protein sequence: CASSYQGPGGYEQYF.